These 3 T cell receptor beta chains came from one sample sequenced in a study of sequential checkpoint blockade in melanoma. TCRdb's table, derived via immunoSEQ multiplex PCR, lists solely in-frame clones and lacks some. The table lists about 5,700 clones, around 53% of them singletons. Indicated treatment: randomized to nivolumab then ipilimumab (arm A) or the reverse (arm B). The sequenced sample was CD8+ T cells sorted from blood (inferred from file names), obtained from a patient given nivolumab and ipilimumab in sequence. The receptors were sampled from a human donor with melanoma.

The CDR3 DNA sequence: TGTGCCAGCAGCCTTACCTACGAGCAGTACTTC. This sequence encodes CASSLTYEQYF. The genes are TRBV5-5 and TRBJ2-7; no clear D. Trimming removed 4 bases at V and 2 bases at J, with 4 bases between. The CDR3 contains 11 residues. Per germline, CDR1 SGHKS and CDR2 YYEKEE (reference sequence). Filled out from reference TRBV5-5 and TRBJ2-7, the complete variable domain reads DAGVTQSPTHLIKTRGQQVTLRCSPISGHKSVSWYQQVLGQGPQFIFQYYEKEERGRGNFPDRFSARQFPNYSSELNVNALLLGDSALYLCASSLTYEQYFGPGTRLTVT.

The chain combines TRBV29-1 with TRBJ2-7; the D is unclear. This CDR3 has 13 residues. Germline V gene sequence: CDR1 SQVTM, CDR2 ANQGSEA. Trimming left V 2 bases short and J 5 bases short, with 13 bases between. CDR3 DNA: TGCAGCGTTGAATCGACCTTGGGCCACGAGCAGTACTTC. This translates into CSVESTLGHEQYF.

On this clone itself: A read error is the likely source, as a far larger clone sits one nucleotide away. This CDR3 is also generated by other DNA sequences in the sample. The gene calls are TRBV9 and TRBJ2-7, with D maybe TRBD2 (5 bases). Germline lookup yields CDR1 SGDLS and CDR2 YYNGEE. The CDR3 covers 13 residues. V lost 4 bases to trimming and J lost 3 bases, with 11 bases between them. DNA of the CDR3: TGTGCCAGCAGCCCCGACACTAGCTACGAGCAGTACTTC. This codes for CASSPDTSYEQYF. Supplemented by reference TRBV9 and TRBJ2-7, the full variable domain reads DSGVTQTPKHLITATGQRVTLRCSPRSGDLSVYWYQQSLDQGLQFLIQYYNGEERAKGNILERFSAQQFPDLHSELNLSSLELGDSALYFCASSPDTSYEQYFGPGTRLTVT.